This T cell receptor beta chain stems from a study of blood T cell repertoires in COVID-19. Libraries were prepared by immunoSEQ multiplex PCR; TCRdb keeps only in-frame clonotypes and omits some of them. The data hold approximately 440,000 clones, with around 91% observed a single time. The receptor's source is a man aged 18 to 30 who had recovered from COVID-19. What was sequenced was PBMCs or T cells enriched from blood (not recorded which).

The CDR3 sequence is CASSQGDRGFGNQPQHF. The CDR3 region has the DNA TGTGCCAGCAGCCAAGGGGACAGGGGTTTCGGCAATCAGCCCCAGCATTTT. The chain recombines TRBV3-1 (or the pseudogene TRBV3-2) with TRBJ1-5, with TRBD1 matching 10 bases. V lost 1 base and J lost 2; bases outside the gene matches: 5. The germline gives CDR1 LGHDT, CDR2 YNNKEL (reference sequence). The CDR3 length is 17 residues.